One T cell receptor (beta chain) is described in this entry. Its target antigen remains unknown. Base qualities are not recorded, but no much larger clone differs from it by a single base. The data were taken from a study of blood T cell repertoires in COVID-19 (dated by TCRdb to about 2020). Regarding the research as a whole: Collaborator samples came from the United States, Italy and Spain and covered acute and convalescent phases of COVID-19. HLA class I and class II types, where available, came from metadata supplied by the sample provider rather than from assay-based typing. The sample metadata nearly always contained a de-identified subject ID, COVID-19 status, age in years and sex. The repertoires were released in a freely available public database intended as a resource for research on the immune response to SARS-CoV-2. Samples were obtained from the ongoing ImmuneRACE study (first 160 participants) and from some 1,300 subjects provided by 6 global collaborators. The dataset comprised deeply sampled blood TCRbeta repertoires from subjects exposed to, actively infected with, or recovered from COVID-19. The prospective study material was composed of cDNA or gDNA derived from T cells, B-cell-depleted T cells, or PBMCs. Here is what the overall study found, with its caveats: The quantity of clinical and demographic metadata differed by source and by participant and was supplied without curation.

TCRbeta CDR3 regions were amplified from genomic DNA by means of the immunoSEQ Assay, a bias-controlled multiplex PCR. Processing in the source paper ran as follows. The number of nucleated cells in each sample was estimated by amplification of reference gene primers within the assay. To quantify the absolute abundance of each unique TCRbeta CDR3 rearrangement, sequence reads were collapsed and filtered. For each sample, productive Simpson clonality was calculated by taking the square root of Simpson's diversity index across productive rearrangements. TCRdb's version of the immuneACCESS table is confined to in-frame rearrangements and falls short of the full clone set. An unresolved V gene accounts for under half of the shortfall where checked; the remainder is of unknown origin. V and J calls and clone size are given by that table; D and trimming were obtained from the DNA. The sample yields about 49,000 clones; approximately 85% were counted once. The biggest ten clones account for 14% of the sample.

The collaborating institutions used their own protocols to collect whole blood in K2EDTA tubes. Collaborator samples were shipped for TCRbeta analysis as frozen whole blood, isolated PBMCs, or DNA extracted from either sample type. The receptor comes from a human donor in a cohort sampled during active COVID-19. The source material was peripheral blood.

The CDR3 is CASRLAGVTYNEQFF. The nucleotide sequence is given as TGCGCCAGCAGACTCGCAGGGGTAACCTACAATGAGCAGTTCTTC. The rearranged chain carries TRBV5-1 and TRBJ2-1; possibly the D gene is TRBD1, per 6 matching bases. The junction shows trimming of 5 bases on V and 2 bases on J, plus 14 bases between the germline ends. From the germline V gene, CDR1 is SGHRS and CDR2 is YFSETQ. The CDR3 covers 15 residues, taking in both the cysteine and the phenylalanine. Only CDR3 DNA is held: 45 bases, read in frame from base 1.